This T cell receptor beta chain was recovered during a study of cytomegalovirus exposure and HLA in healthy donors. Germline assignment: CDR1 PRHDT and CDR2 FYEKMQ (reference sequence). V trimming: 3 bases; J trimming: 8 bases; junction bases outside the gene matches: 11. The CDR3 covers 16 residues. Healthy bone marrow donors made up the donors. In the PCR, 60 Vbeta and 13 Jbeta primers were used. Assay: immunoSEQ multiplex PCR; the TCRdb copy retains only in-frame clones and omits some. The sample includes 130,000 to 150,000 clones, 75% to 80% seen only once; the top ten take under 4.5%. Sequencing was performed on PBMCs. The TCR comes from a man aged 18 to 29 in good health and CMV-seronegative. The V call is TRBV13, the J call TRBJ2-1; 9 nucleotides agree with TRBD2. CDR3 DNA: TGTGCCAGCAGCTTCTCCTGGACTAGCGCCGAGCATGAGCAGTTCTTC. Protein: CASSFSWTSAEHEQFF.